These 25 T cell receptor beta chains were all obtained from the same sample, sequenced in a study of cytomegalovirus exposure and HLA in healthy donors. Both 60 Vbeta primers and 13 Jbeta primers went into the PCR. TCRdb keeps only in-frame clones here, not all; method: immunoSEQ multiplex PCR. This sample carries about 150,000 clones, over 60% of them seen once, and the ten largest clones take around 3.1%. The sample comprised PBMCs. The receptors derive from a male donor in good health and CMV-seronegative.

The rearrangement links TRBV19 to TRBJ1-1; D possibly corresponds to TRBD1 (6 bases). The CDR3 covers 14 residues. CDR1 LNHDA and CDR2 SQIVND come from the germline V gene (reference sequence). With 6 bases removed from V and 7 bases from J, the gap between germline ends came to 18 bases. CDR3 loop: CASRRSQGQLEAFF. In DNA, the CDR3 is TGTGCCAGTAGGCGCTCCCAGGGGCAACTTGAAGCTTTCTTT.

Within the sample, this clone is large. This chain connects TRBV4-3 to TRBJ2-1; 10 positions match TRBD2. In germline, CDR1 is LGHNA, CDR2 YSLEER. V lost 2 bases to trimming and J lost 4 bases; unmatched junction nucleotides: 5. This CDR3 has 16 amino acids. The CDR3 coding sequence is TGCGCCAGCAGCCAACAAACTAGCGGGGATTACAATGAGCAGTTCTTC. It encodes CASSQQTSGDYNEQFF.

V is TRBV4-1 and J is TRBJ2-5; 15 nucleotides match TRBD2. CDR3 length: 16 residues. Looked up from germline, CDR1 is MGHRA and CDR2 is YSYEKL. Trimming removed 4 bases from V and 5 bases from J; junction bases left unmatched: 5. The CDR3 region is CASSLGLAGGAETQYF. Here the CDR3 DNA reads TGCGCCAGCAGCCTCGGACTAGCGGGGGGGGCGGAGACCCAGTACTTC.

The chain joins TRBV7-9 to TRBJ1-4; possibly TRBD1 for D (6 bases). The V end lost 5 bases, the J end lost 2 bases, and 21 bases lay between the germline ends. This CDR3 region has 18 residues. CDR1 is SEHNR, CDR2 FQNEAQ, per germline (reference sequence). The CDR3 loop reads CASSPYRGGVTTNEKLFF. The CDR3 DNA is TGTGCCAGCAGCCCCTACCGGGGGGGCGTTACGACTAATGAAAAACTGTTTTTT.

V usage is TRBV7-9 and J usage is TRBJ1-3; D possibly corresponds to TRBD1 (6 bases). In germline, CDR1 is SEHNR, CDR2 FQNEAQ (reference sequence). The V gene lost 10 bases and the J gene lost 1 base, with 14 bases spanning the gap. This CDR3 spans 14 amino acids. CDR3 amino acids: CATEPGESGNTIYF. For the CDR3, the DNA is TGTGCCACCGAGCCAGGGGAGTCTGGAAACACCATATATTTT. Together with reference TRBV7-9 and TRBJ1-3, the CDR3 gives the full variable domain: DTGVSQNPRHKITKRGQNVTFRCDPISEHNRLYWYRQTLGQGPEFLTYFQNEAQLEKSRLLSDRFSAERPKGSFSTLEIQRTEQGDSAMYLCATEPGESGNTIYFGEGSWLTVV.

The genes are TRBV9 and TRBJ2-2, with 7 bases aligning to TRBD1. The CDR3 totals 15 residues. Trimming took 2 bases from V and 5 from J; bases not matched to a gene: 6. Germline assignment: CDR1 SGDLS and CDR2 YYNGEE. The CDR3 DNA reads TGTGCCAGCAGCGTGGGACAGCCCCGGACCGGGGAGCTGTTTTTT. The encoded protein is CASSVGQPRTGELFF.

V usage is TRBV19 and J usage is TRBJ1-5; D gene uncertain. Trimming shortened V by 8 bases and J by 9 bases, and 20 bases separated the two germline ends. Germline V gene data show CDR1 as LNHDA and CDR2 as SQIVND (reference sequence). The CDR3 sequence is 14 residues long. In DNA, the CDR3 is TGTGCCAGTGGCGCAGGCCCGCTAAATTGGCCCCAGCATTTT. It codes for CASGAGPLNWPQHF.

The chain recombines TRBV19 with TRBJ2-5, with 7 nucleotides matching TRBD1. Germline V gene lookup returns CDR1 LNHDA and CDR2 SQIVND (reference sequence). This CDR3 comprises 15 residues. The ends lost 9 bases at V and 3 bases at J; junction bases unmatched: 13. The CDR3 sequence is CASARTGRFEETQYF. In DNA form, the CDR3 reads TGTGCCAGCGCGCGGACAGGCCGATTTGAAGAGACCCAGTACTTC.

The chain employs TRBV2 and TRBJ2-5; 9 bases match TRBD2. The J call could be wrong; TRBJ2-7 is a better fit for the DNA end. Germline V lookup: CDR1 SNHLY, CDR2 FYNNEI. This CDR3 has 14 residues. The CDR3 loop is CASKPGLAFYEQYF. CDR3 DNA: TGTGCCAGCAAACCGGGACTAGCTTTCTACGAGCAGTACTTC.

CDR3 in amino acids: CASSLAPRNTEAFF. CDR3 in DNA: TGTGCCAGCAGCTTAGCTCCGCGAAACACTGAAGCTTTCTTT. This chain joins TRBV11-2 and TRBJ1-1; D remains ambiguous. Per germline, CDR1 SGHAT and CDR2 FQNNGV. This CDR3 contains 14 residues. Trimming took 1 base from V and 2 from J, leaving 8 bases between them. The whole variable domain, remainder taken from reference TRBV11-2 and TRBJ1-1, is EAGVAQSPRYKIIEKRQSVAFWCNPISGHATLYWYQQILGQGPKLLIQFQNNGVVDDSQLPKDRFSAERLKGVDSTLKIQPAKLEDSAVYLCASSLAPRNTEAFFGQGTRLTVV.

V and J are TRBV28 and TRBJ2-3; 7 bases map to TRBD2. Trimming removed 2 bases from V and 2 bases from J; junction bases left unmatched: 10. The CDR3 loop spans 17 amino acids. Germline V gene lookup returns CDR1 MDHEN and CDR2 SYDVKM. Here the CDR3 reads CASSLGLWTRNTDTQYF. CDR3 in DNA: TGTGCCAGCAGTTTAGGGCTCTGGACTAGAAACACAGATACGCAGTATTTT. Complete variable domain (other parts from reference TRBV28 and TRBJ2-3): DVKVTQSSRYLVKRTGEKVFLECVQDMDHENMFWYRQDPGLGLRLIYFSYDVKMKEKGDIPEGYSVSREKKERFSLILESASTNQTSMYLCASSLGLWTRNTDTQYFGPGTRLTVL.

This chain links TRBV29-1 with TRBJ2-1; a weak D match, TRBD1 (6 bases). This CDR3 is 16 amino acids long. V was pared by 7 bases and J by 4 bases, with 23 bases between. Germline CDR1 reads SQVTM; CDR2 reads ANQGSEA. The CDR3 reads CSAPRPSGVSYNEQFF. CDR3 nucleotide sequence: TGCAGCGCCCCTCGCCCCTCAGGGGTCTCGTACAATGAGCAGTTCTTC.

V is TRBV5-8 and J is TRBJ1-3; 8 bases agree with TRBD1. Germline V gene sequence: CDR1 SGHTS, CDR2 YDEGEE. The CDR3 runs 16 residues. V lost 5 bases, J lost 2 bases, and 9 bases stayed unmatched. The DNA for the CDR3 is TGTGCCAGCAGACAGGGGGGTTTTGAAGCTGGAAACACCATATATTTT. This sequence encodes CASRQGGFEAGNTIYF.

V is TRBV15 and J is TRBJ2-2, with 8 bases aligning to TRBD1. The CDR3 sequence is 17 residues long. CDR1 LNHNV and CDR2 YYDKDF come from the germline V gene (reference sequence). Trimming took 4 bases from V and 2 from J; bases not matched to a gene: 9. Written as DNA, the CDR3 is TGTGCCACCAGCAATATGGTCAGGGGGCCTAACACCGGGGAGCTGTTTTTT. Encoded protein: CATSNMVRGPNTGELFF.

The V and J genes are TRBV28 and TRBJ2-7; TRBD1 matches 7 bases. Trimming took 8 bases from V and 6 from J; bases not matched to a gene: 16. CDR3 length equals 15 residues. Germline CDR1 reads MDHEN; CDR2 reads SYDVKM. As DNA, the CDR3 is TGTGCCAGCGGGGGAACAGGGGCTCAACTGGGCGAGCAGTACTTC. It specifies CASGGTGAQLGEQYF.

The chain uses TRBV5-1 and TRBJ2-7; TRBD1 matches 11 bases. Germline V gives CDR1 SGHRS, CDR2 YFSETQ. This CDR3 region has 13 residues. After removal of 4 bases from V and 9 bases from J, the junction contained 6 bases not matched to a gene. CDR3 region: CASSLDRGHRQYF. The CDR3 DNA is TGCGCCAGCAGCCTGGACAGGGGGCATCGGCAGTACTTC.

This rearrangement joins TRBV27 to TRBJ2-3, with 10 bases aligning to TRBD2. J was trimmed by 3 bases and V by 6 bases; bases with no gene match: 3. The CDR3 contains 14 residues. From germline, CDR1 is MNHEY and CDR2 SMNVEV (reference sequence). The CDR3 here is CASRSTSGTDTQYF. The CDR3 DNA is TGTGCCAGCAGATCGACTAGCGGGACAGATACGCAGTATTTT.

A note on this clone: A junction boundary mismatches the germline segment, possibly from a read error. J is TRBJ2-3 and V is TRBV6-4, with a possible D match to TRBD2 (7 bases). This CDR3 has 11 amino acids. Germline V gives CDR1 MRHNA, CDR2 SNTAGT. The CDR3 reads CASSDSSGGRF. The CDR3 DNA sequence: TGTGCCAGCAGTGACTCGTCCGGGGGGCGTTTT.

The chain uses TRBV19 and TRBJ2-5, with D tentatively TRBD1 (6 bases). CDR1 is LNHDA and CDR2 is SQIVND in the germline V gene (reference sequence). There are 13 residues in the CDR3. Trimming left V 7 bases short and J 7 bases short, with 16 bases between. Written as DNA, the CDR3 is TGTGCCAGTACGCCCACAGGGTATGGGACCCAGTACTTC. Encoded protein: CASTPTGYGTQYF.

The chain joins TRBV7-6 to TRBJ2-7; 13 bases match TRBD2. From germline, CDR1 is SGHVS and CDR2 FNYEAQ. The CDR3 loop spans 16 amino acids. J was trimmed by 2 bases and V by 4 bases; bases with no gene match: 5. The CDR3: CASSSSGLAGAYEQYF. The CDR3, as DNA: TGTGCCAGCAGCTCTTCTGGACTAGCGGGAGCCTACGAGCAGTACTTC.

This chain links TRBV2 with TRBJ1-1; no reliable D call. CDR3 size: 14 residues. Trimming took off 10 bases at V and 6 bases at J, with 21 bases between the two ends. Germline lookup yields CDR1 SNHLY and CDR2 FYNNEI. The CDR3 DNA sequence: TGTGCCAACTCGGACCCCGCCGGACTCGCTGAAGCTTTCTTT. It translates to CANSDPAGLAEAFF.

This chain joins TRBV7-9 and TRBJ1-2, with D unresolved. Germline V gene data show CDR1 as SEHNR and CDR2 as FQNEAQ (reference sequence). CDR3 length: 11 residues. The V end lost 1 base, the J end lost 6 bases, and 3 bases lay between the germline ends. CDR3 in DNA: TGTGCCAGCAGCTTAGTTAATGGCTACACCTTC. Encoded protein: CASSLVNGYTF.

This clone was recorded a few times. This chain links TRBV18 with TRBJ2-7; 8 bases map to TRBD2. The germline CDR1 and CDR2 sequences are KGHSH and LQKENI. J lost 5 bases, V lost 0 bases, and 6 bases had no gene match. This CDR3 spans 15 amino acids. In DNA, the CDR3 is TGTGCCAGCTCACCACCGAGTGCGGGAGGTCACGAGCAGTACTTC. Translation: CASSPPSAGGHEQYF.

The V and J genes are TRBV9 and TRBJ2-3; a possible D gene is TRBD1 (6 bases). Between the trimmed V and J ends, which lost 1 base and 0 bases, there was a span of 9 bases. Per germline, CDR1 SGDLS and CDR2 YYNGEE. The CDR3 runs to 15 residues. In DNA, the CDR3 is TGTGCCAGCAGCGTACAGGGGATGAGCACAGATACGCAGTATTTT. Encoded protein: CASSVQGMSTDTQYF.

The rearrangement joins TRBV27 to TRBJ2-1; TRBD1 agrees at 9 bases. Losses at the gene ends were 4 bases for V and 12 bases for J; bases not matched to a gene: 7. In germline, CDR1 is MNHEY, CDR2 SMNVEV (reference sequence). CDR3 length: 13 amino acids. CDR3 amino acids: CASSYDRGVRQFF. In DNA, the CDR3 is TGTGCCAGCAGTTACGACAGGGGGGTTAGGCAGTTCTTC.